The present T cell receptor beta chain was sequenced within a study of T cells expressing NK-cell markers. Study-level background: The TCR beta repertoires were obtained from sorted CD3+CD56+NKG2C+, CD3+CD56+NKG2C- and CD3+CD56-NKG2C+ T cells.

From its re-call of the 5' RACE reads, TCRdb lists each CDR3 protein once, without DNA. Its listing shows 350,000 to 400,000 distinct CDR3 sequences. The sample comprised blood T cells: a sorted CD56 or NKG2C T cell subset, CD4+ or CD8+ T cells, or bulk PBMC T cells (not recorded which). This TCR was recovered from a woman in her fifties or sixties in good health.

CDR3 residues: CASSLVGAASPMTNTIYF. The chain recombines TRBV5-1 with TRBJ1-3; TCRdb's D gene call, TRBD1, goes unchecked for lack of DNA. In germline, CDR1 is SGHRS, CDR2 YFSETQ. The CDR3 totals 18 residues.